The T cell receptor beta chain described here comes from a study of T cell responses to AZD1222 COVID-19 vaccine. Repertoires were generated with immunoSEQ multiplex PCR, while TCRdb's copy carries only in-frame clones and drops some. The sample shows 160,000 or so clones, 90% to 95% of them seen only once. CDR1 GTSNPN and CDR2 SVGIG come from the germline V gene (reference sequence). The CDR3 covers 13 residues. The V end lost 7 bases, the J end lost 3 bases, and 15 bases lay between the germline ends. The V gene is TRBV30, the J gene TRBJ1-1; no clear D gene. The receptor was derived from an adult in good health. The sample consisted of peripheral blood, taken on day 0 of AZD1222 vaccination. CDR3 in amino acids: CAYTDLEDTEAFF. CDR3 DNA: TGTGCCTATACGGATCTAGAGGACACTGAAGCTTTCTTT.